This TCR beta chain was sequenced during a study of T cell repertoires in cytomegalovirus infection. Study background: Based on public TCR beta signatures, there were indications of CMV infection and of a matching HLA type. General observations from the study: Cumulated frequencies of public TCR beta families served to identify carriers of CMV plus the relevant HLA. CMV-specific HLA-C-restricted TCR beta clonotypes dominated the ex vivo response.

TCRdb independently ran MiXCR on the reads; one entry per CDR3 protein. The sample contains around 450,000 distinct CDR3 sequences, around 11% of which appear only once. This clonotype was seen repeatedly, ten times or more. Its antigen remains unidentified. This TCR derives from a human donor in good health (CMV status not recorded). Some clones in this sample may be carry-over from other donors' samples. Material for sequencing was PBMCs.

This chain's CDR3 is CASSQDGSTVGAFF. CDR3 nucleotide sequence: TGCGCCAGCAGCCAAGATGGTTCGACAGTGGGAGCTTTCTTT. The V call is TRBV4-1, the J call TRBJ1-1; possible D gene TRBD1, 5 bases. Trimming left V 0 bases short and J 10 bases short, with 15 bases between. Germline V CDR1 and CDR2: MGHRA, YSYEKL. The CDR3 spans 14 residues.